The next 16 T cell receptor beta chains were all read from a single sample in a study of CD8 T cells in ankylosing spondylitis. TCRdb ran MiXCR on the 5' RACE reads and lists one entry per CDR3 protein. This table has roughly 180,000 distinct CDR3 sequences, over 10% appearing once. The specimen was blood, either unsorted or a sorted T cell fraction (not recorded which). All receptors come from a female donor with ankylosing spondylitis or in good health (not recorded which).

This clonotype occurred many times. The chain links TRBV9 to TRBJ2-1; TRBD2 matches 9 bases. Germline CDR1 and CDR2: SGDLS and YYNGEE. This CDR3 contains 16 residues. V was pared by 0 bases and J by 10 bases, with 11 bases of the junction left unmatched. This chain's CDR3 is CASSVGDAGGQGEQFF. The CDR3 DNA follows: TGTGCCAGCAGCGTAGGTGATGCGGGAGGGCAGGGCGAGCAGTTCTTC.

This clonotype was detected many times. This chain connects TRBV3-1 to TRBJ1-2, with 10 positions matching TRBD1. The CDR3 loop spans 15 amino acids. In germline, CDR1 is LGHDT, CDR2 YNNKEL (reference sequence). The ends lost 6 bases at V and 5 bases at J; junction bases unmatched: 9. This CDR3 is CASRDRGTGVYGYTF. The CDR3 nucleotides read TGTGCCAGCAGGGACCGTGGGACAGGGGTGTATGGCTACACCTTC.

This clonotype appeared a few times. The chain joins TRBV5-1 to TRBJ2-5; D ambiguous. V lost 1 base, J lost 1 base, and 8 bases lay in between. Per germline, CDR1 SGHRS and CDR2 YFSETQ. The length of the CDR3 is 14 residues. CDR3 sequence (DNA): TGCGCCAGCAGCTTGACGGACGTCCAAGAGACCCAGTACTTC. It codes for CASSLTDVQETQYF.

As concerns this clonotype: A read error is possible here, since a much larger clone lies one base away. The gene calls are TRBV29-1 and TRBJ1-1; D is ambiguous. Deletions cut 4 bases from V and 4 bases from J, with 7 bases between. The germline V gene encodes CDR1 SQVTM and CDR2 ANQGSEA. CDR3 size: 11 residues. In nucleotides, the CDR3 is TGCAGCGTTGGGTTGTGCACTGAAGCTTTCTTT. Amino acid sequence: CSVGLCTEAFF.

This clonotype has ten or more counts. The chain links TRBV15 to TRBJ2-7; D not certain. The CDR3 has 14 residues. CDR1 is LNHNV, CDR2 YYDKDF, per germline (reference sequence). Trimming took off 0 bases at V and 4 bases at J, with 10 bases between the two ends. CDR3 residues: CATSRDGRQYEQYF. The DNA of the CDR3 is TGTGCCACCAGCAGAGATGGGCGGCAGTACGAGCAGTACTTC.

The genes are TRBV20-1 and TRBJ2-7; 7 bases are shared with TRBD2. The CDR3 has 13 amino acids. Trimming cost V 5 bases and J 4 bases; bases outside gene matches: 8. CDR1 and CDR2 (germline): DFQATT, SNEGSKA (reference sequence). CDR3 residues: CSAGPGLLYEQYF. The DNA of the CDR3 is TGCAGTGCTGGACCGGGACTATTGTACGAGCAGTACTTC.

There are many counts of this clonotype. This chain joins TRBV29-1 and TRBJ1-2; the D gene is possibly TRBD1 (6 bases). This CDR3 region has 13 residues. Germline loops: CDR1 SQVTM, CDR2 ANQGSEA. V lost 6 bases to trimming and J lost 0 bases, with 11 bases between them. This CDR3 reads CSVTDRANYGYTF. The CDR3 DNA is TGCAGCGTGACGGACAGAGCTAACTATGGCTACACCTTC.

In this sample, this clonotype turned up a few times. CDR3 in amino acids: CASSYQQSNTGELFF. For the CDR3, the DNA is TGTGCCAGCAGTTACCAACAGTCGAACACCGGGGAGCTGTTTTTT. The chain joins TRBV6-2 or TRBV6-3 to TRBJ2-2; D remains unclear. The CDR3 covers 15 residues. V was shortened by 2 bases and J by 0 bases, with 7 bases between the two germline ends. Germline V gene data show CDR1 as MNHEY and CDR2 as SVGEGT.

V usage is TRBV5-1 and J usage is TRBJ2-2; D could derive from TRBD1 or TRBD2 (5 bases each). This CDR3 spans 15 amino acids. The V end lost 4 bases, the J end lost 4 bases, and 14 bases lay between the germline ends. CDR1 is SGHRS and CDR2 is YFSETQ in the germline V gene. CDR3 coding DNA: TGCGCCAGCAGCCTGAGGGCAGGGACCACCGGGGAGCTGTTTTTT. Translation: CASSLRAGTTGELFF.

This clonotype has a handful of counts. For the CDR3, the DNA is TGTGCCAGCACAAGAGGGATCGCGAACACCGGGGAGCTGTTTTTT. This codes for CASTRGIANTGELFF. The chain has TRBV12-3 or TRBV12-4 and TRBJ2-2, with a tentative D call TRBD2 (5 bases). This CDR3 spans 15 amino acids. V was trimmed by 7 bases and J by 0 bases, leaving 12 bases between them.

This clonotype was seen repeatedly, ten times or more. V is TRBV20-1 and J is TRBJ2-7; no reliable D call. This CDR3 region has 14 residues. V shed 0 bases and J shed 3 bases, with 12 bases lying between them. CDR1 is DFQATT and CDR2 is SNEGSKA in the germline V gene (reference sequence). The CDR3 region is CSARDLLRSYEQYF. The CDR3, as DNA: TGCAGTGCTAGAGATCTCCTGCGGAGCTACGAGCAGTACTTC.

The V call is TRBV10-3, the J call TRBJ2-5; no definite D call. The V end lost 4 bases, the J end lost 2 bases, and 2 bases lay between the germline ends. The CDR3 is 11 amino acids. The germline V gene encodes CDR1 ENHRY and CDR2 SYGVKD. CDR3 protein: CAISAQETQYF. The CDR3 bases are TGTGCCATCAGTGCACAAGAGACCCAGTACTTC.

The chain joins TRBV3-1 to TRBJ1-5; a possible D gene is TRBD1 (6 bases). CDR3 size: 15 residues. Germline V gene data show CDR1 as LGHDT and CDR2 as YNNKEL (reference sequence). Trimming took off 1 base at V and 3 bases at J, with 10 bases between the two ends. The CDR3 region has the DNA TGTGCCAGCAGCCAAGTCGCGGGGGCCAATCAGCCCCAGCATTTT. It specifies CASSQVAGANQPQHF.

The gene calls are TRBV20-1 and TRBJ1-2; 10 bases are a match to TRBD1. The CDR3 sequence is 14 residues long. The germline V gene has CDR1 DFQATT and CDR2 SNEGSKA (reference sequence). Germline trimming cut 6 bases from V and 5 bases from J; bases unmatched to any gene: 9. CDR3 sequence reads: CSASTGTGVYGYTF. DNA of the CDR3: TGCAGTGCGAGCACCGGGACAGGGGTTTATGGCTACACCTTC.

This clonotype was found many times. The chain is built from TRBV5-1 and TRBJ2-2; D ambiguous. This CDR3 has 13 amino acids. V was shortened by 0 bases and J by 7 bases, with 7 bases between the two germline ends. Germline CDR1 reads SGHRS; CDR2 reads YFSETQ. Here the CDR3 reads CASSLEGIGELFF. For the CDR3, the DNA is TGCGCCAGCAGCTTGGAGGGTATCGGGGAGCTGTTTTTT.

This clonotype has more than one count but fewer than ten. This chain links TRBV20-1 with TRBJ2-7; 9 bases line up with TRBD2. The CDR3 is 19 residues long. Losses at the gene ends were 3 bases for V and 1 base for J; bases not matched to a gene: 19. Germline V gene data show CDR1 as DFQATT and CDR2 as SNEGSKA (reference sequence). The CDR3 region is CSASGGAGKSGRPSYEQYF. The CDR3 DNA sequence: TGCAGTGCTAGCGGAGGGGCAGGGAAGAGCGGGAGGCCTTCCTACGAGCAGTACTTC.